These T cell receptor beta chains were read from a single sample in a study of blood T cell repertoires in COVID-19. Measured with immunoSEQ multiplex PCR; TCRdb has only the in-frame clones, and not every one. The data hold approximately 10,000 clones, with about four fifths observed a single time. Material: peripheral blood. The receptors here all came from a man aged 50-59 years with active COVID-19. Each CDR3 is given with its conserved first and last residue. A D gene is named only where the DNA matches it firmly. For some rows the clone size is stated as once, few or many, or as a class when expanded; others skip it.

v_gene: TRBV15; j_gene: TRBJ1-2; abundance: -; d_gene: -; CDR3aa: CATSSPPAGEHGYTF; CDR3nt: TGTGCCACCAGCTCACCCCCAGCAGGGGAACACGGCTACACCTTC
v_gene: TRBV6-5; j_gene: TRBJ2-2; abundance: -; d_gene: -; CDR3aa: CASSRLGGTGELFF; CDR3nt: TGTGCCAGCAGCCGCTTGGGGGGCACCGGGGAGCTGTTTTTT
v_gene: TRBV7-6; j_gene: TRBJ2-3; abundance: -; d_gene: -; CDR3aa: CASSLIPPSGVSTDTQYF; CDR3nt: TGTGCCAGCAGCTTAATCCCCCCCAGCGGAGTTAGCACAGATACGCAGTATTTT
v_gene: TRBV7-9; j_gene: TRBJ2-1; abundance: -; d_gene: TRBD2; CDR3aa: CASSYGGLAGEQFF; CDR3nt: TGTGCCAGCAGCTACGGTGGACTAGCGGGCGAGCAGTTCTTC
v_gene: TRBV25-1; j_gene: TRBJ2-3; abundance: once; d_gene: TRBD1; CDR3aa: CASKDRYGTDTQYF; CDR3nt: TGTGCCAGTAAGGACAGGTATGGCACAGATACGCAGTATTTT
v_gene: TRBV9; j_gene: TRBJ2-3; abundance: -; d_gene: -; CDR3aa: CASSVVGSPDTQYF; CDR3nt: TGTGCCAGCAGCGTAGTCGGGAGCCCAGATACGCAGTATTTT
v_gene: TRBV27; j_gene: TRBJ2-2; abundance: -; d_gene: TRBD2; CDR3aa: CASWTSQNIGELFF; CDR3nt: TGTGCCAGTTGGACTAGCCAGAATATCGGGGAGCTGTTTTTT
v_gene: TRBV19; j_gene: TRBJ1-4; abundance: once; d_gene: -; CDR3aa: CASSARIWGANEKLFF; CDR3nt: TGTGCCAGTAGTGCCCGGATTTGGGGCGCTAATGAAAAACTGTTTTTT
v_gene: TRBV13; j_gene: TRBJ2-3; abundance: -; d_gene: -; CDR3aa: CASSLAVTDTQYF; CDR3nt: TGTGCCAGCAGCTTAGCCGTCACAGATACGCAGTATTTT
v_gene: TRBV15; j_gene: TRBJ2-7; abundance: once; d_gene: -; CDR3aa: CATSSSQGYEQYF; CDR3nt: TGTGCCACCAGCAGCTCTCAGGGGTACGAGCAGTACTTC
v_gene: TRBV28; j_gene: TRBJ1-2; abundance: few; d_gene: -; CDR3aa: CASSWGQGYGYTF; CDR3nt: TGTGCCAGCAGTTGGGGACAAGGATATGGCTACACCTTC